Sequencing of this T cell receptor (beta chain) was carried out in a study of regulatory T cells in long-lasting Graves disease. Study-wide findings and caveats: Persistent disease favored TRBV28, TRBJ1-2 and TRBJ2-5. Among persistent patients, a larger number of public clonotypes were shared (about 3,000) than among newly diagnosed patients (about 970).

iRepertoire HTBI primers and Arm-PCR of CDR3 regions built TCR beta libraries. MiXCR was run by TCRdb on the multiplex PCR reads, yielding one entry per CDR3 protein. The data hold 550,000 to 650,000 distinct CDR3 sequences, with 16% observed a single time. Specified time point: newly diagnosed GD, antithyroid drugs for less than 3 months. Preparation of the TCR library used RNA extracted from PBMCs. This clonotype was found a few times. Its antigen remains unidentified. Per the germline V gene, CDR1 is MGHDK and CDR2 is SYGVNS. The CDR3 loop spans 15 amino acids. The germline V and J ends were trimmed by 7 bases and 8 bases, with 20 bases remaining between them. The sample also formed part of further work on T cells in Graves' hyperthyroidism and ophthalmopathy. From that second work: Among clonotypes expanded in thyroid above 0.001, most were also found in blood.

The receptor's source is a man in his late teens or twenties with Graves disease. The material was peripheral blood mononuclear cells (PBMCs), obtained at new diagnosis, from a patient treated with antithyroid drugs. The chain couples TRBV25-1 to TRBJ1-4, with unresolved D. The CDR3 DNA follows: TGTGCCAGCACCGGAGGGAGGGCGTACTCAGAAAAACTGTTTTTT. Its translation is CASTGGRAYSEKLFF.